Shown below are 7 T cell receptor beta chains from a single sample sequenced in a study of blood T cell repertoires in COVID-19 (dated by TCRdb to about 2020). Library preparation employed the immunoSEQ multiplex PCR assay. In its TCRdb copy, this immuneACCESS table keeps in-frame sequences only and misses some clones. Where compared with another copy, unresolved V genes explain less than half of these, and the others have no known cause. In this sample the table shows 200,000 to 250,000 clones, roughly 90% of which occur a single time. The ten largest make up about 3.1% of the sample. Sequencing input: PBMCs or T cells enriched from blood (not recorded which). These receptor sequences come from a woman between 45 and 60 years old in a cohort exposed to, infected with or recovered from COVID-19 (not recorded which).

The J gene is TRBJ2-2, the V gene TRBV30; 7 bases line up with TRBD1. In germline, CDR1 is GTSNPN, CDR2 SVGIG (reference sequence). This CDR3 contains 18 residues. The V segment lost 0 bases and the J segment 3 bases; nucleotides outside the gene matches: 13. The CDR3 nucleotides read TGTGCCTGGAGTGTAAGTCCAGGGACAGTCGAATACACCGGGGAGCTGTTTTTT. Residues: CAWSVSPGTVEYTGELFF.

This rearrangement joins TRBV7-3 to TRBJ2-3; perhaps TRBD1 as D (5 bases). The CDR3 consists of 14 residues. V shed 3 bases and J shed 2 bases, with 9 bases lying between them. CDR1 and CDR2 (germline): SGHTA, FQGTGA. The CDR3 DNA follows: TGTGCCAGCAGCTTTTTAGGGGCCACAGATACGCAGTATTTT. Protein sequence: CASSFLGATDTQYF. Using reference TRBV7-3 and TRBJ2-3 for the parts outside the CDR3, the full variable domain is GAGVSQTPSNKVTEKGKYVELRCDPISGHTALYWYRQSLGQGPEFLIYFQGTGAADDSGLPNDRFFAVRPEGSVSTLKIQRTERGDSAVYLCASSFLGATDTQYFGPGTRLTVL.

V is TRBV4-1 and J is TRBJ2-7, with no clear D. CDR1 is MGHRA, CDR2 YSYEKL, per germline. This CDR3 contains 13 residues. Deletions cut 6 bases from V and 0 bases from J, with 9 bases between. This CDR3 reads CASRGKTSYEQYF. As DNA, the CDR3 is TGCGCCAGCAGGGGCAAAACCTCCTACGAGCAGTACTTC.

The chain has TRBV7-3 and TRBJ1-1; D is possibly TRBD1 (5 bases). V was trimmed by 1 base and J by 5 bases, leaving 11 bases between them. CDR1 and CDR2 from the germline V gene are SGHTA and FQGTGA. The CDR3 loop spans 14 amino acids. CDR3 sequence: CASSLIGARTEAFF. In DNA form, the CDR3 reads TGTGCCAGCAGCTTAATAGGGGCGCGGACTGAAGCTTTCTTT.

J is TRBJ2-5 and V is TRBV5-5; D possibly corresponds to TRBD2 (5 bases). Germline V gene lookup returns CDR1 SGHKS and CDR2 YYEKEE (reference sequence). This CDR3 has 15 residues. V was trimmed by 0 bases and J by 1 base, leaving 10 bases between them. CDR3 residues: CASSLGGNRQETQYF. CDR3 in DNA: TGTGCCAGCAGCTTGGGAGGGAACCGCCAAGAGACCCAGTACTTC. Looking up the rest from reference TRBV5-5 and TRBJ2-5 gives the full variable domain: DAGVTQSPTHLIKTRGQQVTLRCSPISGHKSVSWYQQVLGQGPQFIFQYYEKEERGRGNFPDRFSARQFPNYSSELNVNALLLGDSALYLCASSLGGNRQETQYFGPGTRLLVL.

The V call is TRBV10-2, the J call TRBJ1-1; TRBD1 matches at 8 bases. The trim removed 8 bases at V and 0 bases at J, leaving 2 bases unmatched. There are 13 residues in the CDR3. Germline V gives CDR1 WSHSY, CDR2 SAAADI. The CDR3 bases are TGCGCCAGCGGGGGACAGGTGAACACTGAAGCTTTCTTT. Translating it yields CASGGQVNTEAFF.

This rearrangement joins TRBV5-1 to TRBJ1-1; D is undetermined. Looked up from germline, CDR1 is SGHRS and CDR2 is YFSETQ. This CDR3 has 16 amino acids. V lost 4 bases to trimming and J lost 0 bases, with 16 bases between them. The DNA for the CDR3 is TGCGCCAGCAGCCGCCCCCTCGGGGATATGAACACTGAAGCTTTCTTT. This sequence encodes CASSRPLGDMNTEAFF.